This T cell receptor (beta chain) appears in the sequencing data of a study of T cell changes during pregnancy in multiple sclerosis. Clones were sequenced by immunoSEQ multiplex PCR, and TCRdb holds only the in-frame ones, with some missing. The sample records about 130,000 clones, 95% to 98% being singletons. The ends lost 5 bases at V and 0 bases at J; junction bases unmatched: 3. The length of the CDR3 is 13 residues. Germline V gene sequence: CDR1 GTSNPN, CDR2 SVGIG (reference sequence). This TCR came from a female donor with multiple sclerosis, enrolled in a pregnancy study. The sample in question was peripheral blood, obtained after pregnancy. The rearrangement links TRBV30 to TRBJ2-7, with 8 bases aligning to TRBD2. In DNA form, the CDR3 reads TGTGCCTGGCGGACTAGCCCCTCCTACGAGCAGTACTTC. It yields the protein CAWRTSPSYEQYF.